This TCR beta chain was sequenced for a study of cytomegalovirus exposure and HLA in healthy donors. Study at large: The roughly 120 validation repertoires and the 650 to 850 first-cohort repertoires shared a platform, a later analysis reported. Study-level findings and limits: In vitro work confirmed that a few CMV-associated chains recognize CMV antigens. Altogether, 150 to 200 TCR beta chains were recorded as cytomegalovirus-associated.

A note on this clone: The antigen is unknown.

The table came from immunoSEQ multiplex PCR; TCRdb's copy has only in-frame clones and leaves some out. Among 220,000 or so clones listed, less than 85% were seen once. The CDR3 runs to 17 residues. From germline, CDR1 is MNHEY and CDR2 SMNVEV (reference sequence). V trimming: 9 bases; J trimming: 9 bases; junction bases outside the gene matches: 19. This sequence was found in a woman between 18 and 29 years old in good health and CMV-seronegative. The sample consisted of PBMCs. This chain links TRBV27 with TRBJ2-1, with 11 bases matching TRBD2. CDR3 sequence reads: CASKGLAGGKGVGEQFF. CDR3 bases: TGTGCCAGTAAGGGCCTAGCGGGAGGAAAGGGTGTTGGTGAGCAGTTCTTC.